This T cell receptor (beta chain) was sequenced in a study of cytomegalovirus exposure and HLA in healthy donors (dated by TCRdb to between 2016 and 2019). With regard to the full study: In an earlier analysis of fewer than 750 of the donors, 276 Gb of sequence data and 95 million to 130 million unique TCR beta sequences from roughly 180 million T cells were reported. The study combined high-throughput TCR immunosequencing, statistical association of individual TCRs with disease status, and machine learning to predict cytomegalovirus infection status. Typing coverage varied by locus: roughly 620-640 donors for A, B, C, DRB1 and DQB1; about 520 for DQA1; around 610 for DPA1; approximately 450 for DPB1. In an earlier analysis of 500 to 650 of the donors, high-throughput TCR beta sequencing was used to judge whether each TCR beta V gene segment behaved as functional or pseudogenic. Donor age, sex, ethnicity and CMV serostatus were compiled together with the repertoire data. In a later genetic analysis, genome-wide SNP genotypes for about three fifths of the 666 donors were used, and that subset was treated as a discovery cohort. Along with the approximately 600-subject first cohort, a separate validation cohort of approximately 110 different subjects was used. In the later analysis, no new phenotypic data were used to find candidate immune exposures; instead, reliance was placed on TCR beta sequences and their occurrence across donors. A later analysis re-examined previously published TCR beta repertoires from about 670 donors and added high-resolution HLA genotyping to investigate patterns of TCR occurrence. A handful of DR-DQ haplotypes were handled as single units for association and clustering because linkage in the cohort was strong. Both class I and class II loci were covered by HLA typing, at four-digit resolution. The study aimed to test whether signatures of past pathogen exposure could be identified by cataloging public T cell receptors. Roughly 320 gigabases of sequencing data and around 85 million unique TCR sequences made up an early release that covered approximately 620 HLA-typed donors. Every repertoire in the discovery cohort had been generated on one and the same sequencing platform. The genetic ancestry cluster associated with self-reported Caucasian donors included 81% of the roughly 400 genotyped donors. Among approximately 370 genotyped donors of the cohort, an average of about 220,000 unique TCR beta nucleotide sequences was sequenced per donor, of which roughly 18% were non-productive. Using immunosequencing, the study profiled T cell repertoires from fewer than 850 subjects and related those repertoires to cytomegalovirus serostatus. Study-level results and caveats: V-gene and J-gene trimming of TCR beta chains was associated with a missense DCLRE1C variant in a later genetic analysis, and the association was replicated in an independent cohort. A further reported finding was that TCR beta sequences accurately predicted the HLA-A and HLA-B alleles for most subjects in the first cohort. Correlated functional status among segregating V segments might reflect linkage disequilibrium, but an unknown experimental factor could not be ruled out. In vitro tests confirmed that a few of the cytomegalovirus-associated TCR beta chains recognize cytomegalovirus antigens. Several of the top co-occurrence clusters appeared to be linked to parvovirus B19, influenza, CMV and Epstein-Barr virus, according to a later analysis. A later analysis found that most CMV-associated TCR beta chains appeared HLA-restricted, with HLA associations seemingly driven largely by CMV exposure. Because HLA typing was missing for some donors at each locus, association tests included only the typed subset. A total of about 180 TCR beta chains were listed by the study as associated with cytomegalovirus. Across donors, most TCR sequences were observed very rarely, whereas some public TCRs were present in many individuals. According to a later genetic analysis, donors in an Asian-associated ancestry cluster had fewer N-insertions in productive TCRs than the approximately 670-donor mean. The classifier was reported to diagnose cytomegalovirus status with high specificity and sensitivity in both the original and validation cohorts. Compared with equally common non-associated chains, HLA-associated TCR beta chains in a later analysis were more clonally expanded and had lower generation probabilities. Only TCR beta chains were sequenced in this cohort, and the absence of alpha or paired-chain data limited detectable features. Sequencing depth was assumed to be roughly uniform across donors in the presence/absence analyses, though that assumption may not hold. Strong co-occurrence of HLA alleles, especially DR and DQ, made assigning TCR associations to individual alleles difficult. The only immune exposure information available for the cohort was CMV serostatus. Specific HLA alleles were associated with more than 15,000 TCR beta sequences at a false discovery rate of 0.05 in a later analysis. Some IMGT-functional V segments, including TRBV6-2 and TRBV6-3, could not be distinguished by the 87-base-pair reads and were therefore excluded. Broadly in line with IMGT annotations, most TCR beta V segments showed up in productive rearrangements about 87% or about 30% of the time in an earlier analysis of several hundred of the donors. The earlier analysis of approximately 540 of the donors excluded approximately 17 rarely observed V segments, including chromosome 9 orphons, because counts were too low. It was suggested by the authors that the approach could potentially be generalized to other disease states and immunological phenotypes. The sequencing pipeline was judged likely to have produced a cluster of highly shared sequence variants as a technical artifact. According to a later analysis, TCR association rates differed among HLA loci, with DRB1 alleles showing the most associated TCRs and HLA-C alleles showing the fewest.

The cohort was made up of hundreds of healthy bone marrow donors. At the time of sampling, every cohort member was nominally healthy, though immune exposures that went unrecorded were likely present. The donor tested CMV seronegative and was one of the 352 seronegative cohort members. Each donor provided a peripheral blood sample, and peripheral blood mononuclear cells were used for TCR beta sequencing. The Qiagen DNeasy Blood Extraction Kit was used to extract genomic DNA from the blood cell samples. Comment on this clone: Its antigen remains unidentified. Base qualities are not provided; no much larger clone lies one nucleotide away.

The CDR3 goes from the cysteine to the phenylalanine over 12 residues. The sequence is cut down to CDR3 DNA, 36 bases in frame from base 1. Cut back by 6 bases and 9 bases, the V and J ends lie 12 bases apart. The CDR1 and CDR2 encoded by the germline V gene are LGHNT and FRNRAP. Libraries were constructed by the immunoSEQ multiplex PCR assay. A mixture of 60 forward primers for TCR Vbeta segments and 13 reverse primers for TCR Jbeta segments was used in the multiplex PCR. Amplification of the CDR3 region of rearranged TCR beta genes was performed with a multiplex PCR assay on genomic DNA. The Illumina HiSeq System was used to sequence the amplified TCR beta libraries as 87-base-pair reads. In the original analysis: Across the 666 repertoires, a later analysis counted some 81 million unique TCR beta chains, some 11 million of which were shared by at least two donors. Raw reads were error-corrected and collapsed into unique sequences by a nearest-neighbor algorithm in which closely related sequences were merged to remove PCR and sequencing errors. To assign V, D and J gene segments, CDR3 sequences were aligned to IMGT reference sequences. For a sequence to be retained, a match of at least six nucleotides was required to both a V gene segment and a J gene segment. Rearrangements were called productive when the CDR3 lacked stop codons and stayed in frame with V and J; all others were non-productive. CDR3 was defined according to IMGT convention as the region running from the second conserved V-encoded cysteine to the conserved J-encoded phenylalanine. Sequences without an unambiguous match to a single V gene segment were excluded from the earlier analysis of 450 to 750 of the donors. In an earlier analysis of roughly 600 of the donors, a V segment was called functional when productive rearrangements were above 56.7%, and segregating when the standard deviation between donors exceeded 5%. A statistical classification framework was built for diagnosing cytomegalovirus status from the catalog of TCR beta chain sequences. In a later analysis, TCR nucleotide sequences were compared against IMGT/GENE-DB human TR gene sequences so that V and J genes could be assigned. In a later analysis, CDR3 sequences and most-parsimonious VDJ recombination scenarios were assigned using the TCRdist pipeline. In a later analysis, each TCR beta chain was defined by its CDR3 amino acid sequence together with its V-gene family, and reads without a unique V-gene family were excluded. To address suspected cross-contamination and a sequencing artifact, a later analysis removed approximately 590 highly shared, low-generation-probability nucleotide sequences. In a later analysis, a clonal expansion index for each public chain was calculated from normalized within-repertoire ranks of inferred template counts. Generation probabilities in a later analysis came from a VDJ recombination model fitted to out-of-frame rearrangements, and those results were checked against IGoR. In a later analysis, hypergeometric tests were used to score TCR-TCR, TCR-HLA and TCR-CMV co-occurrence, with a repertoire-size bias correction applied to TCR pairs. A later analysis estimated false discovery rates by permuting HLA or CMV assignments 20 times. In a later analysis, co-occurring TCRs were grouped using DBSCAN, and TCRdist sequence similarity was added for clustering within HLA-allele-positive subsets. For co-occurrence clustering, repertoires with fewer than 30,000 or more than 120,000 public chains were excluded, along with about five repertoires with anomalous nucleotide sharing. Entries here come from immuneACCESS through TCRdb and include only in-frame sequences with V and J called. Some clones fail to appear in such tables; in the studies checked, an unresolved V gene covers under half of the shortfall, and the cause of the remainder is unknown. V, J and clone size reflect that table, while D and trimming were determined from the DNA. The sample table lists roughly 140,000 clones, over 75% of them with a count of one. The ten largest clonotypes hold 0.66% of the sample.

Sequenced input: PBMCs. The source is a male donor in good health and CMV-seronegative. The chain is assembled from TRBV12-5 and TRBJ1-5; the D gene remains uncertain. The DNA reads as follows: TGTGCTAGTGGCCCGGATGTAGCGCCCCAGCATTTT. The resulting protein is CASGPDVAPQHF.